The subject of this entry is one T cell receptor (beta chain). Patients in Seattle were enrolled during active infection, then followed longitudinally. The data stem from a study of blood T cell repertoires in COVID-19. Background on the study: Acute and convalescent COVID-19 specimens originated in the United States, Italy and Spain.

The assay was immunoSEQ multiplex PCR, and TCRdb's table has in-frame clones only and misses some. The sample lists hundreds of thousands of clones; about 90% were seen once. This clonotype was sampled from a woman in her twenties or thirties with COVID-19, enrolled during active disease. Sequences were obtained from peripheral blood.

CDR3 nucleotide sequence: TGCGCCAGCAGCCCCCTAGGAGATTCACCCCTCCACTTT. It is translated as CASSPLGDSPLHF. V is TRBV4-1 and J is TRBJ1-6, with D unresolved. Germline V gene data show CDR1 as MGHRA and CDR2 as YSYEKL. The CDR3 is 13 residues long. Trimming cost V 4 bases and J 8 bases, with 9 bases left between them.